This is a list of T cell receptor beta chains from one sample in a study of cytomegalovirus exposure and HLA in healthy donors. Profiled with immunoSEQ multiplex PCR; TCRdb holds only in-frame clones, not every one. The sample lists about 180,000 clones, approximately 84% occurring once. Sequenced: PBMCs. These receptors were taken from a girl aged 10-17 years in good health and CMV-seropositive. The CDR3 runs from the conserved cysteine through the conserved F or W. The order of the fields is CDR3 protein, CDR3 DNA, J gene, D gene, clone size, V gene. A D gene is named only where the DNA matches it firmly. Clone size is given for some rows only: seen once, a few or many times, or a class if the clone is expanded.

cdr3_aa: CASSASGPDTQYF
cdr3_nt: TGCGCCAGCAGTGCCAGCGGCCCAGATACGCAGTATTTT
j_call: TRBJ2-3
d_call: NA
clone_size: NA
v_call: TRBV10-1

cdr3_aa: CASSLGLAGVVEQFF
cdr3_nt: TGTGCCAGCAGCCTCGGACTAGCGGGAGTAGTAGAGCAGTTCTTC
j_call: TRBJ2-1
d_call: TRBD2
clone_size: NA
v_call: TRBV5-4

cdr3_aa: CASSSTGGPEAFF
cdr3_nt: TGTGCCAGCAGTTCAACAGGGGGCCCTGAAGCTTTCTTT
j_call: TRBJ1-1
d_call: TRBD1
clone_size: NA
v_call: TRBV7-9

cdr3_aa: CASSLPSSINEQFF
cdr3_nt: TGCGCCAGCAGTCTTCCTAGCAGTATAAATGAGCAGTTCTTC
j_call: TRBJ2-1
d_call: NA
clone_size: NA
v_call: TRBV23-1

cdr3_aa: CASSPRRSSYNEQFF
cdr3_nt: TGTGCCAGCAGCCCCAGGAGGAGCTCCTACAATGAGCAGTTCTTC
j_call: TRBJ2-1
d_call: NA
clone_size: few
v_call: TRBV5-5

cdr3_aa: CAWSTGSGNTIYF
cdr3_nt: TGTGCCTGGAGTACGGGCTCTGGAAACACCATATATTTT
j_call: TRBJ1-3
d_call: NA
clone_size: once
v_call: TRBV30

cdr3_aa: CASRQIDRTYNEQFF
cdr3_nt: TGTGCCAGCAGGCAAATAGACAGGACCTACAATGAGCAGTTCTTC
j_call: TRBJ2-1
d_call: NA
clone_size: NA
v_call: TRBV5-6

cdr3_aa: CASSLAMIYGTDPATNEKLFF
cdr3_nt: TGTGCCAGCAGCTTAGCAATGATCTATGGGACAGACCCCGCAACTAATGAAAAACTGTTTTTT
j_call: TRBJ1-4
d_call: TRBD1
clone_size: once
v_call: TRBV7-2

cdr3_aa: CSVEDHRGSYEQYF
cdr3_nt: TGCAGCGTTGAAGATCACCGGGGATCCTACGAGCAGTACTTC
j_call: TRBJ2-7
d_call: NA
clone_size: NA
v_call: TRBV29-1

cdr3_aa: CASSETEREGAQYF
cdr3_nt: TGCGCCAGCAGTGAGACGGAGCGGGAGGGTGCGCAGTACTTC
j_call: TRBJ2-7
d_call: TRBD2
clone_size: NA
v_call: TRBV10-1

cdr3_aa: CSVGYSNQPQHF
cdr3_nt: TGCAGCGTGGGCTATAGCAATCAGCCCCAGCATTTT
j_call: TRBJ1-5
d_call: NA
clone_size: NA
v_call: TRBV29-1

cdr3_aa: CASSLGGGGNQPQHF
cdr3_nt: TGCGCCAGCAGCCTGGGGGGGGGTGGCAATCAGCCCCAGCATTTT
j_call: TRBJ1-5
d_call: NA
clone_size: once
v_call: TRBV4-1

cdr3_aa: CARETGLGSYGYTF
cdr3_nt: TGTGCCAGAGAGACAGGGCTAGGAAGCTATGGCTACACCTTC
j_call: TRBJ1-2
d_call: TRBD1
clone_size: NA
v_call: TRBV6-1

cdr3_aa: CASSQGDSSEQYF
cdr3_nt: TGCGCCAGCAGCCAAGGGGACAGTAGCGAGCAGTACTTC
j_call: TRBJ2-7
d_call: TRBD1
clone_size: once
v_call: TRBV4-1